This is a list of T cell receptor beta chains from one sample in a study of T-cell reconstitution after alpha-beta-depleted transplantation in children. MiXCR, applied by TCRdb to the PCR reads, yields one record per CDR3 protein. The sample includes around 78,000 distinct CDR3 sequences, 13% to 15% seen only once; the top ten take 25% to 30%. The input for sequencing was PBMCs, mostly from graft donor cells, taken 180 days after TCRalphabeta/CD19-depleted stem cell transplant. The receptor set was obtained from a male patient aged 2 to 9 who had a stem cell transplant for acute lymphoblastic leukemia, so the T cells may come from the graft donor. Both conserved end residues are part of each CDR3. A D gene is named only where the DNA matches it firmly. Rows may omit the clone size; those that give it use once, few, many or a size class.

.,few,13,TRBJ1-1,TRBV5-1,CASRGTGNTEAFF,TGCGCCAGCAGGGGCACCGGGAACACTGAAGCTTTCTTT
TRBD2,.,15,TRBJ2-3,TRBV7-2,CASSLSGGVTDTQYF,TGTGCCAGCAGCTTAAGCGGGGGGGTCACAGATACGCAGTATTTT
TRBD1,few,14,TRBJ1-4,TRBV29-1,CSVETGTLNEKLFF,TGCAGCGTAGAGACAGGGACCCTTAATGAAAAACTGTTTTTT
.,few,17,TRBJ1-1,TRBV24-1,CATSDAPGRYYVYGAFF,TGTGCCACCAGTGATGCACCGGGACGATACTACGTCTACGGAGCTTTCTTT
.,few,16,TRBJ2-6,TRBV5-1,CASSTYGASGANVLTF,TGCGCCAGCAGCACATACGGGGCCTCTGGGGCCAACGTCCTGACTTTC
TRBD2,few,16,TRBJ2-7,TRBV5-1,CASMGSSGRRSYEQYF,TGCGCCAGCATGGGGAGTAGCGGGCGACGTTCCTACGAGCAGTACTTC
TRBD1,.,14,TRBJ1-1,TRBV20-1,CSAYKVWTGLEAFF,TGCAGTGCTTATAAAGTCTGGACAGGGCTCGAAGCTTTCTTT
.,.,12,TRBJ2-1,TRBV28,CASRQPHNEQFF,TGTGCCAGCAGACAACCCCACAATGAGCAGTTCTTC
.,few,13,TRBJ2-7,TRBV20-1,CSARDKGSYEQYF,TGCAGTGCTAGAGATAAGGGTTCCTACGAGCAGTACTTC
.,few,12,TRBJ2-7,TRBV7-8,CASSIQGGEQYF,TGTGCCAGCAGCATACAGGGAGGCGAGCAGTACTTC
TRBD1,.,13,TRBJ1-1,TRBV20-1,CSARDRANTEAFF,TGCAGTGCCCGAGACAGGGCGAACACTGAAGCTTTCTTT
.,few,16,TRBJ2-5,TRBV7-7,CASSLRRGASGETQYF,TGTGCCAGCAGCTTACGGCGCGGGGCTTCCGGGGAGACCCAGTACTTC
.,.,11,TRBJ2-7,TRBV25-1,CASSDLYEQYF,TGTGCCAGCAGTGACCTCTACGAGCAGTACTTC
.,few,12,TRBJ2-1,TRBV18,CASSPVTGFLIF,TGTGCCAGCTCGCCGGTGACAGGTTTCCTAATCTTC
TRBD2,.,15,TRBJ2-2,TRBV2,CASTDPGTRTGELFF,TGTGCCAGCACCGACCCCGGGACTAGGACCGGGGAGCTGTTTTTT
.,.,14,TRBJ2-3,TRBV7-3,CASIHLWTVDTQYF,TGTGCCAGCATCCACCTATGGACGGTAGATACGCAGTATTTT
TRBD1,few,14,TRBJ2-7,TRBV20-1,CSARDYRTGGLQYF,TGCAGTGCTAGAGATTACCGGACAGGGGGCTTGCAGTACTTC
TRBD1,once,18,TRBJ1-2,TRBV11-2,CASSPLTPDRGINYGYTF,TGTGCCAGCAGCCCCCTTACTCCCGACAGGGGAATTAACTATGGCTACACCTTC
.,few,22,TRBJ2-1,TRBV27,CASSSWPSFGQSPWGLYNEQFF,TGTGCCAGCAGTTCATGGCCTTCCTTTGGACAGTCCCCCTGGGGCCTCTACAATGAGCAGTTCTTC
.,.,13,TRBJ1-2,TRBV27,CASSFFHGTGYTF,TGTGCCAGCAGTTTCTTCCATGGAACCGGCTACACCTTC
.,.,16,TRBJ1-5,TRBV7-2,CASSLDGRTSNQPQHF,TGTGCCAGCAGCTTAGATGGCAGGACTAGCAATCAGCCCCAGCATTTT
.,few,12,TRBJ1-3,TRBV20-1,CSASGRVDTIYF,TGCAGTGCTAGTGGCAGGGTGGACACCATATATTTT
.,few,11,TRBJ2-2,TRBV20-1,CSERHTGELFF,TGCAGTGAAAGGCACACCGGGGAGCTGTTTTTT
.,.,13,TRBJ1-2,TRBV7-2,CASSLDSFYGYTF,TGTGCCAGCAGCTTAGACAGCTTCTATGGCTACACCTTC
.,few,12,TRBJ2-7,TRBV7-2,CASSLTGREQYF,TGTGCCAGCAGCTTAACAGGGAGGGAGCAGTACTTC
TRBD1,.,15,TRBJ1-5,TRBV10-2,CASSGTASLGMPQHF,TGCGCCAGCTCCGGGACAGCGAGTTTGGGGATGCCCCAGCATTTT
TRBD2,.,13,TRBJ2-7,TRBV5-1,CASSLVGGNEQYF,TGCGCCAGCAGCTTAGTGGGAGGGAACGAGCAGTACTTC
TRBD2,once,14,TRBJ2-1,TRBV20-1,CSASSSGRRGEQIF,TGCAGTGCTTCCTCTAGCGGGAGGCGGGGTGAGCAGATCTTC
.,few,17,TRBJ2-7,TRBV7-2,CASSLGLQGSPSYEQYF,TGTGCCAGCAGCTTAGGGCTACAGGGATCACCCTCCTACGAGCAGTACTTC
TRBD2,many,15,TRBJ2-7,TRBV5-4,CASSLGTSGTYEQYF,TGTGCCAGCAGCTTAGGGACTAGCGGAACCTACGAGCAGTACTTC
.,many,13,TRBJ2-5,TRBV6-2/TRBV6-3,CASSAGRGETQYF,TGTGCCAGCAGTGCGGGGAGAGGAGAGACCCAGTACTTC
.,.,13,TRBJ2-5,TRBV9,CASSVASRETQYF,TGTGCCAGCAGCGTAGCGTCCCGAGAGACCCAGTACTTC